The clone carrying this TCR beta chain showed up just a few times. Germline V gene lookup returns CDR1 MDHEN and CDR2 SYDVKM. The length of the CDR3 is 14 residues. Germline trimming cut 6 bases from V and 2 bases from J; bases unmatched to any gene: 6. In Seattle, patients joined the study during active infection and were tracked longitudinally. This sample is part of a study of blood T cell repertoires in COVID-19. Measured with immunoSEQ multiplex PCR; TCRdb has only the in-frame clones, and not every one. There are 200,000 to 250,000 clones in the sample; 82% occur only once, and approximately 5.2% lies in the top ten.

The sequenced sample was peripheral blood. The genes are TRBV28 and TRBJ1-1, with 7 positions matching TRBD1. This clonotype was obtained from a woman between 65 and 79 years old with COVID-19, enrolled during active disease. The CDR3 reads CASRLRDRNTEAFF. CDR3 DNA: TGTGCCAGCAGGTTAAGGGACAGAAACACTGAAGCTTTCTTT.